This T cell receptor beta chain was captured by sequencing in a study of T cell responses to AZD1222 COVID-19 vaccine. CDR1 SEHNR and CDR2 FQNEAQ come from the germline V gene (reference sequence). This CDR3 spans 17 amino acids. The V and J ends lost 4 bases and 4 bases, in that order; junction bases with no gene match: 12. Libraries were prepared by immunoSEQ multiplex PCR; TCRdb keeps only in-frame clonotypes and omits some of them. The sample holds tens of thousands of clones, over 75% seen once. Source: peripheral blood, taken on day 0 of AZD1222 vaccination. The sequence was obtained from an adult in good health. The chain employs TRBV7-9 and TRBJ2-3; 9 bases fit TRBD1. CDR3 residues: CASSSGVGTGRADTQYF. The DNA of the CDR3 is TGTGCCAGCAGCTCCGGGGTTGGGACAGGGCGTGCAGATACGCAGTATTTT.